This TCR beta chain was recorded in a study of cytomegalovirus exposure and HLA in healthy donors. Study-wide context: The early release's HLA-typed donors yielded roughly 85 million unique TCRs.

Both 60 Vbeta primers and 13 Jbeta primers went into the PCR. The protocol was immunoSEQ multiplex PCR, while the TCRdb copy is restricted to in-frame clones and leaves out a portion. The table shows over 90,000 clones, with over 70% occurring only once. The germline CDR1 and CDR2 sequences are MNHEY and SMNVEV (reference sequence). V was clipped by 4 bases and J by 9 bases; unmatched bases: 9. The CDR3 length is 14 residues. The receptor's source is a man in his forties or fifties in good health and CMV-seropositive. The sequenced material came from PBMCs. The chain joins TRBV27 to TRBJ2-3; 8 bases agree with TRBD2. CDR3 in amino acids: CASSSPGTRGTQYF. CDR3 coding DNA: TGTGCCAGCAGTTCCCCCGGGACTAGGGGGACGCAGTATTTT.